This T cell receptor beta chain was documented in a study of T cell repertoires in cytomegalovirus infection. Study-level information: It was the public TCR beta signatures that indicated both CMV infection and matching HLA type.

Each CDR3 protein gets one entry after TCRdb re-called the reads with MiXCR. There are under 200,000 distinct CDR3 sequences in the sample; 9.5% occur only once, and about 4.6% lies in the top ten. This CDR3 is 15 amino acids long. The V end was cut by 0 bases, the J end by 6 bases, with 12 bases between. Per the germline V gene, CDR1 is MNHEY and CDR2 is SMNVEV (reference sequence). Study-wide results and caveats: Carriers of CMV and the relevant HLA type were discriminated by public TCR beta frequency.

This clonotype occurred a few times. Its specificity is not known. The material sequenced was PBMCs. This sequence was found in a human donor in good health (CMV status not recorded). Some clones in this sample may be carry-over from other donors' samples. The chain joins TRBV27 to TRBJ2-1, with a possible D match to TRBD2 (5 bases). CDR3 region: CASSLSWLALNEQFF. In DNA, the CDR3 is TGTGCCAGCAGTTTATCGTGGCTAGCTCTCAATGAGCAGTTCTTC.